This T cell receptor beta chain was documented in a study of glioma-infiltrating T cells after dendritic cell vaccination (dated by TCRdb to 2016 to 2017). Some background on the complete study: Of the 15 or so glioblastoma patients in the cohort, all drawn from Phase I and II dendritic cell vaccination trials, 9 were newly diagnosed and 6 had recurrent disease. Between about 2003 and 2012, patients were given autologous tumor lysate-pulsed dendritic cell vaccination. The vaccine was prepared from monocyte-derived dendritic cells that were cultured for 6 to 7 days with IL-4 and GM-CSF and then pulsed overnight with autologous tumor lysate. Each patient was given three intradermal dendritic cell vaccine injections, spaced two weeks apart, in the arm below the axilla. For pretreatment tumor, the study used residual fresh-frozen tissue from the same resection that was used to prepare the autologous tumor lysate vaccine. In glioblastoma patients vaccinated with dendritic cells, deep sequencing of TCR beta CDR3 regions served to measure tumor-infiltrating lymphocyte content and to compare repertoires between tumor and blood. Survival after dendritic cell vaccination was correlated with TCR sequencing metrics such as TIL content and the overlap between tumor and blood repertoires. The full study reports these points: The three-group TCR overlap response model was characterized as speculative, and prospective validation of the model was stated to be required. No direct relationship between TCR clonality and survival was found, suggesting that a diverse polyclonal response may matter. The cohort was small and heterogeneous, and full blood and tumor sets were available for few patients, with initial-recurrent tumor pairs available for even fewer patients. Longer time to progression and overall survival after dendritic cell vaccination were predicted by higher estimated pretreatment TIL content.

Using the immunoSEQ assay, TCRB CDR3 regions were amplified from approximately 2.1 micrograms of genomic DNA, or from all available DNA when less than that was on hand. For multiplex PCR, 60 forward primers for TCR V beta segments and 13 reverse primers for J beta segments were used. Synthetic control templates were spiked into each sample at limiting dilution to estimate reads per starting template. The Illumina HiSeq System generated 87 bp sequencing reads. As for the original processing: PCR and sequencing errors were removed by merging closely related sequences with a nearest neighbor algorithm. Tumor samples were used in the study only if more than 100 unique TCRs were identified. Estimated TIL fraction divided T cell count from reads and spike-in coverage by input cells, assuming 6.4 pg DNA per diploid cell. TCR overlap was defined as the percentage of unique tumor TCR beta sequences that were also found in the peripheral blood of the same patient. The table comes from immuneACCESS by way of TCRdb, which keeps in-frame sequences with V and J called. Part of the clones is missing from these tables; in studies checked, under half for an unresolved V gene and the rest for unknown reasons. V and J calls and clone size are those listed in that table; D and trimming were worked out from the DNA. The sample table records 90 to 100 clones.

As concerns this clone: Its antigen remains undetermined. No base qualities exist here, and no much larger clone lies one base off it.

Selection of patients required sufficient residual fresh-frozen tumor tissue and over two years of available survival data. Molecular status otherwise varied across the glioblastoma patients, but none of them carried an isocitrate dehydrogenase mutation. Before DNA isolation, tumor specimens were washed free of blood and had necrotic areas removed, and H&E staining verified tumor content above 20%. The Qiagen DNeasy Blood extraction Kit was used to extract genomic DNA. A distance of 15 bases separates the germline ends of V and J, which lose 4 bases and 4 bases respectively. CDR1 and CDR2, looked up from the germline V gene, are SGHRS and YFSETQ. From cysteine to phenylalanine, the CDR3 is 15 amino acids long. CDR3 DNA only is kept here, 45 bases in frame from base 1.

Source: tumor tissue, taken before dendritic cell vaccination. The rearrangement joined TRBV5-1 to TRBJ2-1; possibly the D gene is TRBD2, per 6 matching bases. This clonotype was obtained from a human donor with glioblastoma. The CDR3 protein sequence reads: CASSSLAGPYNEQFF. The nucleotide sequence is TGCGCCAGCAGCAGTCTCGCGGGGCCATACAATGAGCAGTTCTTC.